These 29 T cell receptor beta chains were sequenced from one sample in a study of Ad26.COV2.S vaccination and SARS-CoV-2 variants. Sequenced by immunoSEQ multiplex PCR; TCRdb stores in-frame clones only, minus some. This sample carries about 180,000 clones, 70% to 90% of them seen once, and the ten largest clones take over 4.5%. Specimen: peripheral blood, collected after recovery from COVID-19. The receptor set was obtained from a human donor who had recovered from COVID-19.

The chain recombines TRBV3-1 (or the pseudogene TRBV3-2) with TRBJ1-1; possibly TRBD1 for D (5 bases). Germline loops: CDR1 LGHDT, CDR2 YNNKEL (reference sequence). The CDR3 spans 14 residues. V lost 4 bases and J 2 bases, leaving 11 bases between the germline ends. CDR3 region: CASSRGTANTEAFF. For the CDR3, the DNA is TGTGCCAGCAGCCGGGGGACCGCAAACACTGAAGCTTTCTTT.

The chain is built from TRBV9 and TRBJ2-3, with TRBD2 matching 8 bases. There are 14 residues in the CDR3. Germline V lookup: CDR1 SGDLS, CDR2 YYNGEE. Trimming removed 3 bases from V and 5 bases from J; junction bases left unmatched: 5. The CDR3 DNA follows: TGTGCCAGCAGCGGTCAGCGGGAGATAGATACGCAGTATTTT. Protein: CASSGQREIDTQYF.

The chain joins TRBV27 to TRBJ2-1; 15 positions match TRBD2. V trimming: 5 bases; J trimming: 10 bases; junction bases outside the gene matches: 6. Germline CDR1 MNHEY, CDR2 SMNVEV (reference sequence). The CDR3 runs to 15 residues. CDR3 nucleotide sequence: TGTGCCAGCAGTCCCGGGACTAGCGGGAGGAACGAGCAGTTCTTC. Translated: CASSPGTSGRNEQFF.

The V call is TRBV4-1, the J call TRBJ2-3, with TRBD2 as a possible D gene (5 bases). V lost 1 base and J 1 base, leaving 12 bases between the germline ends. This CDR3 has 16 amino acids. CDR1 MGHRA and CDR2 YSYEKL come from the germline V gene. CDR3 DNA: TGCGCCAGCAGCCAAGCGGCGCGGGTGGGCACAGATACGCAGTATTTT. Translated, it gives CASSQAARVGTDTQYF.

The DNA of the CDR3 is TGCGCCAGCAGTTGGACTAGCGGGACCAATGAGCAGTTCTTC. Translated: CASSWTSGTNEQFF. This rearrangement joins TRBV10-2 to TRBJ2-1, with 12 bases fitting TRBD2. Germline CDR1 WSHSY, CDR2 SAAADI. The trim removed 5 bases at V and 6 bases at J, leaving 2 bases unmatched. The CDR3 length is 14 residues.

The chain has TRBV6-1 and TRBJ1-1; D is possibly TRBD1 (6 bases). This CDR3 has 14 residues. Germline V gene data show CDR1 as MNHNS and CDR2 as SASEGT. Trimming stripped 3 bases from V and 3 bases from J, with 11 bases between. CDR3 in amino acids: CASSERGGDTEAFF. The CDR3, as DNA: TGTGCCAGCAGTGAGCGAGGGGGGGACACTGAAGCTTTCTTT.

The chain uses TRBV3-1 (or the pseudogene TRBV3-2) and TRBJ2-6, with D perhaps being TRBD1 or TRBD2 (6 bases each). The CDR3 length is 19 residues. Germline CDR1 reads LGHDT; CDR2 reads YNNKEL (reference sequence). With 0 bases removed from V and 0 bases from J, the gap between germline ends came to 15 bases. The CDR3 is CASSQDGGGATSGANVLTF. CDR3 nucleotides: TGTGCCAGCAGCCAAGATGGGGGCGGGGCGACCTCTGGGGCCAACGTCCTGACTTTC.

The count of this clone is one. The gene calls are TRBV3-1 (or the pseudogene TRBV3-2) and TRBJ2-7, with 8 nucleotides matching TRBD1. Per the germline V gene, CDR1 is LGHDT and CDR2 is YNNKEL (reference sequence). The CDR3 covers 14 residues. Trimming took 3 bases from V and 3 from J; bases not matched to a gene: 4. CDR3 sequence reads: CASSQRQGIYEQYF. CDR3 in DNA: TGTGCCAGCAGCCAGAGACAGGGGATCTACGAGCAGTACTTC.

The V call is TRBV20-1, the J call TRBJ2-7; D is unresolved. V lost 6 bases and J 3 bases, leaving 9 bases between the germline ends. The CDR3 totals 11 residues. The germline V gene encodes CDR1 DFQATT and CDR2 SNEGSKA (reference sequence). CDR3 bases: TGCAGTGCAGGGCTTATCTACGAGCAGTACTTC. This translates into CSAGLIYEQYF.

The chain recombines TRBV9 with TRBJ1-5; D is unclear. The germline gives CDR1 SGDLS, CDR2 YYNGEE. CDR3 length equals 13 residues. V was trimmed by 5 bases and J by 3 bases, leaving 9 bases between them. DNA for the CDR3: TGTGCCAGCAGTGCAAGCCCCAATCAGCCCCAGCATTTT. Its protein product is CASSASPNQPQHF.

V usage is TRBV6-5 and J usage is TRBJ1-4, with TRBD1 as a possible D gene (5 bases). Trimming pared 2 bases from V and 7 bases from J, leaving 11 bases between. Germline assignment: CDR1 MNHEY and CDR2 SVGAGI. The CDR3 loop spans 14 amino acids. The CDR3 sequence is CASSYGQGAEKLFF. In nucleotides, the CDR3 is TGTGCCAGCAGTTACGGGCAGGGCGCTGAAAAACTGTTTTTT.

In nucleotides, the CDR3 is TGTGCCAGCAGCACGGGGGACGGAAGCTCCTACGAGCAGTACTTC. Its protein product is CASSTGDGSSYEQYF. The chain employs TRBV11-2 and TRBJ2-7; D might be TRBD2 (6 bases). V shed 5 bases and J shed 0 bases, with 14 bases lying between them. CDR1 is SGHAT and CDR2 is FQNNGV in the germline V gene. CDR3 length: 15 amino acids. Based on the CDR3 plus reference TRBV11-2 and TRBJ2-7, the full variable domain is EAGVAQSPRYKIIEKRQSVAFWCNPISGHATLYWYQQILGQGPKLLIQFQNNGVVDDSQLPKDRFSAERLKGVDSTLKIQPAKLEDSAVYLCASSTGDGSSYEQYFGPGTRLTVT.

V is TRBV5-1 and J is TRBJ2-5, with D unresolved. Trimming pared 0 bases from V and 6 bases from J, leaving 12 bases between. This CDR3 is built from 14 residues. Germline values: CDR1 SGHRS, CDR2 YFSETQ. The CDR3 nucleotides read TGCGCCAGCAGCTTGGGGACCCTATCGCAGACCCAGTACTTC. It yields the protein CASSLGTLSQTQYF.

This sequence joins TRBV7-8 and TRBJ2-2; no clear D. The CDR3 spans 14 residues. Germline values: CDR1 SGHVS, CDR2 FQNEAQ. Deletions cut 3 bases from V and 3 bases from J, with 8 bases between. CDR3 amino acids: CASSFGRDTGELFF. CDR3 sequence (DNA): TGTGCCAGCAGCTTTGGCAGAGACACCGGGGAGCTGTTTTTT.

This rearrangement joins TRBV9 to TRBJ2-3; a weak D match, TRBD2 (6 bases). CDR1 and CDR2 (germline): SGDLS, YYNGEE. V lost 0 bases to trimming and J lost 0 bases, with 8 bases between them. The CDR3 sequence is 15 residues long. DNA for the CDR3: TGTGCCAGCAGCGTAGTAGCGGCTAGCACAGATACGCAGTATTTT. This sequence encodes CASSVVAASTDTQYF.

This chain connects TRBV7-8 to TRBJ2-7; 9 bases map to TRBD2. Germline loops: CDR1 SGHVS, CDR2 FQNEAQ. The CDR3 length is 15 residues. V shed 3 bases and J 7 bases; nucleotides not matched to a gene: 10. CDR3 loop: CASSFSASGTEEQYF. Written as DNA, the CDR3 is TGTGCCAGCAGCTTTTCGGCTAGCGGGACGGAAGAGCAGTACTTC.

The V gene is TRBV5-6, the J gene TRBJ2-1; possible D gene TRBD2, 5 bases. The CDR3 is made up of 17 amino acids. Trimming stripped 3 bases from V and 0 bases from J, with 16 bases between. Germline assignment: CDR1 SGHDT and CDR2 YYEEEE. The CDR3 DNA reads TGTGCCAGCAGCTGGACCTGGAGCGGTAGCTCCTACAATGAGCAGTTCTTC. Its translation: CASSWTWSGSSYNEQFF.

The V gene is TRBV5-5, the J gene TRBJ2-1; TRBD2 matches 13 bases. This CDR3 region has 19 residues. Trimming cost V 0 bases and J 0 bases; bases outside gene matches: 6. Germline assignment: CDR1 SGHKS and CDR2 YYEKEE (reference sequence). CDR3 residues: CASSLEGLAGFSSYNEQFF. The CDR3 DNA follows: TGTGCCAGCAGCTTGGAGGGACTAGCGGGGTTCAGCTCCTACAATGAGCAGTTCTTC.

The genes are TRBV5-1 and TRBJ2-2; 9 nucleotides agree with TRBD2. The CDR3 contains 17 residues. Germline assignment: CDR1 SGHRS and CDR2 YFSETQ. V dropped 2 bases and J dropped 4; count of bases not matched to a gene: 9. CDR3 in DNA: TGCGCCAGCAGCTTACTACGCGGGGGGGCCGGCACCGGGGAGCTGTTTTTT. As protein: CASSLLRGGAGTGELFF.

The count of this clone is one. The J gene is TRBJ1-2, the V gene TRBV9; TRBD1 matches at 10 bases. Germline V gives CDR1 SGDLS, CDR2 YYNGEE. The CDR3 runs 14 residues. Trimming at V came to 4 bases and at J to 5 bases, leaving 5 bases not matched to a gene. The CDR3 sequence is CASSLGQGGYGYTF. DNA of the CDR3: TGTGCCAGCAGCTTAGGACAGGGGGGATATGGCTACACCTTC. The full variable domain, rest sourced from reference TRBV9 and TRBJ1-2, is DSGVTQTPKHLITATGQRVTLRCSPRSGDLSVYWYQQSLDQGLQFLIQYYNGEERAKGNILERFSAQQFPDLHSELNLSSLELGDSALYFCASSLGQGGYGYTFGSGTRLTVV.

V gene TRBV4-1 combines with J gene TRBJ2-7, with TRBD2 as a possible D gene (6 bases). CDR1 is MGHRA, CDR2 YSYEKL, per germline. Between the trimmed V and J ends, which lost 4 bases and 2 bases, there was a span of 12 bases. The CDR3 covers 14 residues. DNA for the CDR3: TGCGCCAGCAGCCCTTGGGACTCCGCCTACGAGCAGTACTTC. The encoded protein is CASSPWDSAYEQYF.

V and J are TRBV30 and TRBJ2-7, with D perhaps being TRBD1 or TRBD2 (5 bases each). Trimming cost V 4 bases and J 3 bases, with 16 bases left between them. CDR1 and CDR2 (germline): GTSNPN, SVGIG (reference sequence). The CDR3 is 14 residues long. Written as DNA, the CDR3 is TGTGCCTGGACCTCGGGGCTGGTAAGCTACGAGCAGTACTTC. Translating gives CAWTSGLVSYEQYF.

Of note for this clone: This sample includes further DNA sequences coding for the same CDR3. This chain joins TRBV4-2 and TRBJ2-7; 10 bases are a match to TRBD1. CDR1 and CDR2 from the germline V gene are LGHNA and YNFKEQ. The ends lost 0 bases at V and 0 bases at J; junction bases unmatched: 2. This CDR3 comprises 16 residues. CDR3 residues: CASSQEGQGSSYEQYF. The CDR3 DNA reads TGTGCCAGCAGCCAAGAGGGACAGGGGAGCTCCTACGAGCAGTACTTC.

The chain couples TRBV13 to TRBJ1-4; the D is unclear. Germline V gene data show CDR1 as PRHDT and CDR2 as FYEKMQ (reference sequence). CDR3 length: 15 amino acids. V lost 5 bases and J 0 bases, leaving 10 bases between the germline ends. The CDR3 spells CASSAAGTTNEKLFF. CDR3 nucleotide sequence: TGTGCCAGCAGCGCGGCAGGAACAACTAATGAAAAACTGTTTTTT.

V usage is TRBV27 and J usage is TRBJ2-3; D is unresolved. V lost 2 bases, J lost 5 bases, and 17 bases lay in between. Germline V gene sequence: CDR1 MNHEY, CDR2 SMNVEV (reference sequence). This CDR3 comprises 16 residues. The CDR3 spells CASSLGPPRRGDTQYF. The CDR3 region has the DNA TGTGCCAGCAGTTTAGGCCCCCCTCGACGAGGAGATACGCAGTATTTT.

On this clone: One junction end disagrees with the germline gene, perhaps due to a read error. The chain is built from TRBV19 and TRBJ2-7; D call uncertain. CDR1 is LNHDA, CDR2 SQIVND, per germline (reference sequence). CDR3 length: 17 residues. Here the CDR3 DNA reads TGTGCCAGTAGTATGATAGGTGGGAATCCTAGGTCCTCCGAGCAGTACTTC. This translates into CASSMIGGNPRSSEQYF.

The chain combines TRBV7-2 with TRBJ2-1, with unresolved D. The germline V gene encodes CDR1 SGHTA and CDR2 FQGNSA. Trimming took 0 bases from V and 8 from J, leaving 11 bases between them. This CDR3 is built from 14 residues. CDR3 loop: CASSLASLGDEQFF. In nucleotides, the CDR3 is TGTGCCAGCAGCTTAGCTTCTCTAGGCGATGAGCAGTTCTTC. Supplemented by reference TRBV7-2 and TRBJ2-1, the full variable domain reads GAGVSQSPSNKVTEKGKDVELRCDPISGHTALYWYRQSLGQGLEFLIYFQGNSAPDKSGLPSDRFSAERTGGSVSTLTIQRTQQEDSAVYLCASSLASLGDEQFFGPGTRLTVL.

The chain couples TRBV7-2 to TRBJ2-2; the match to TRBD1 covers 9 bases. This CDR3 region has 16 residues. Germline CDR1 SGHTA, CDR2 FQGNSA. Trimming removed 4 bases from V and 1 base from J; junction bases left unmatched: 4. CDR3 region: CASSSQGARNTGELFF. The CDR3 nucleotides read TGTGCCAGCAGCTCACAGGGGGCGAGGAACACCGGGGAGCTGTTTTTT.

This chain links TRBV11-3 with TRBJ2-2, with TRBD2 matching over 9 bases. There are 16 residues in the CDR3. Germline V gene sequence: CDR1 SGHNT, CDR2 YENEEA. With 5 bases clipped from V and 0 bases from J, the junction kept 4 bases outside the gene matches. The CDR3 is CASSSGGLANTGELFF. The CDR3 bases are TGTGCCAGCAGCAGCGGGGGGCTCGCGAACACCGGGGAGCTGTTTTTT. The full variable domain, completed using reference TRBV11-3 and TRBJ2-2, is EAGVVQSPRYKIIEKKQPVAFWCNPISGHNTLYWYLQNLGQGPELLIRYENEEAVDDSQLPKDRFSAERLKGVDSTLKIQPAELGDSAVYLCASSSGGLANTGELFFGEGSRLTVL.